The sample holds many counts of the clone carrying this TCR beta chain. Its antigen is currently unknown. Amplified TCR beta CDR3 regions derived from RNA transcripts. The HTBI set primed first-round TCR CDR3 RT-PCR. TCRdb re-called the multiplex PCR reads through MiXCR, storing one row per CDR3 protein. The sample lists 300,000 to 350,000 distinct CDR3 sequences; more than 11% were seen once. The CDR3 is 16 amino acids. The germline V gene encodes CDR1 SGHVS and CDR2 FQNEAQ. Between the trimmed V and J ends, which lost 0 bases and 7 bases, there was a span of 13 bases. This sample is part of a study of T cells in Graves' hyperthyroidism and ophthalmopathy. Study-wide results and caveats: Separating ophthalmopathy from stable hyperthyroidism was achieved by a 13 V-J model.

This receptor was obtained from a young woman with Graves' hyperthyroidism. The chain uses TRBV7-8 and TRBJ1-6, with a tentative D call TRBD1 (5 bases). Material for sequencing was blood. In nucleotides, the CDR3 is TGTGCCAGCAGCTTAGCGACGGGACGGATAAATTCACCCCTCCACTTT. Translating gives CASSLATGRINSPLHF.